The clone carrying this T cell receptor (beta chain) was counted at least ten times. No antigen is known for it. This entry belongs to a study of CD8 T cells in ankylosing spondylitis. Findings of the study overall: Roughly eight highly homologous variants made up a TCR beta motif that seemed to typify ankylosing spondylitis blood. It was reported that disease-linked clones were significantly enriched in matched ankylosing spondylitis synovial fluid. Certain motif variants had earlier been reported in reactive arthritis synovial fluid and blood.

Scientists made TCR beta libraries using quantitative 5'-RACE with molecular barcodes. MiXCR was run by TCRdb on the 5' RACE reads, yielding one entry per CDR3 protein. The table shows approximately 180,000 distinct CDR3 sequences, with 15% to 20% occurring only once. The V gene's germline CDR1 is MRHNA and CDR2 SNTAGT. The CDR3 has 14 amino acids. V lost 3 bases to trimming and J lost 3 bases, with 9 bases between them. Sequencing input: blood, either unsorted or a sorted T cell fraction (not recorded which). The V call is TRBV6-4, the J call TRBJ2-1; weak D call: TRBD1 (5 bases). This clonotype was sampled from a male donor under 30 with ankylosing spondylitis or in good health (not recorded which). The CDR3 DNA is TGTGCCAGCAGTGAGGACAATTACTACAATGAGCAGTTCTTC. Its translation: CASSEDNYYNEQFF.